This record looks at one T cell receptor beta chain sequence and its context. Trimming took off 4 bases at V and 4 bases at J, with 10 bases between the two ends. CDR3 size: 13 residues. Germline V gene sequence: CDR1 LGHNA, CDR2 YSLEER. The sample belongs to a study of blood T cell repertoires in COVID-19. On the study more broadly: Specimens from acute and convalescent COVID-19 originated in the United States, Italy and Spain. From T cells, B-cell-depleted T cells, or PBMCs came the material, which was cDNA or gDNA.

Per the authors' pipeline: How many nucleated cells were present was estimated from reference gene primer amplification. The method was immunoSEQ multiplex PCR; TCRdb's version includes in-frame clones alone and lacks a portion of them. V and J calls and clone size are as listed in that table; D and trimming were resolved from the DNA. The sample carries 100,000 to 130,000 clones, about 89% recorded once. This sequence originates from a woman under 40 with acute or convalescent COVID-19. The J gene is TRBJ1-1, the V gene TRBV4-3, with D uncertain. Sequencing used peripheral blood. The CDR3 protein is CASSPRSTTEAFF. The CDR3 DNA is TGCGCCAGCAGCCCACGGAGTACCACTGAAGCTTTCTTT.